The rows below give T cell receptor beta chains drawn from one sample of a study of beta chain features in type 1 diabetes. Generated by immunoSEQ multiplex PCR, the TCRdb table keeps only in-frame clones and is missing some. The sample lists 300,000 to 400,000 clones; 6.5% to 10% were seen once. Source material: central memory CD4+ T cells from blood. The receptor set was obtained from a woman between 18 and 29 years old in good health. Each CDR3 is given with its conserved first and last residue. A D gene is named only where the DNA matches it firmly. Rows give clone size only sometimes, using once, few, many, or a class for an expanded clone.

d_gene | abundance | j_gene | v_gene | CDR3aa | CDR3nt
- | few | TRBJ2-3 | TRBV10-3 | CAISETGDTQYF | TGTGCCATCAGTGAGACAGGAGATACGCAGTATTTT
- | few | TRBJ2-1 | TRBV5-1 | CASSLAFSGNEQFF | TGCGCCAGCAGCTTGGCCTTTAGCGGCAATGAGCAGTTCTTC
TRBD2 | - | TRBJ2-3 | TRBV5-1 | CASSFRLAGTDTQYF | TGCGCCAGCAGCTTCCGACTAGCGGGAACAGATACGCAGTATTTT
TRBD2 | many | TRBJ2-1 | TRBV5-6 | CASRREDTAKQFF | TGTGCCAGCCGACGGGAGGACACCGCGAAGCAGTTCTTC
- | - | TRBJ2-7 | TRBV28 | CASSGPGVLSYEQYF | TGTGCCAGCAGTGGACCGGGGGTCCTCTCCTACGAGCAGTACTTC
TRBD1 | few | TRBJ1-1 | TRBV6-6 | CASSRGQRLTEAFF | TGTGCCAGCAGCCGGGGACAGCGGCTAACTGAAGCTTTCTTT
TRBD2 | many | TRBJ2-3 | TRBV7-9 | CASSSQLAGYTDTQYF | TGTGCCAGCAGCTCCCAACTAGCGGGGTACACAGATACGCAGTATTTT
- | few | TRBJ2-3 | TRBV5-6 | CASSSISTDTQYF | TGTGCCAGCAGCTCAATTAGCACAGATACGCAGTATTTT
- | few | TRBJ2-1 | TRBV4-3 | CASSRYARADEQFF | TGCGCCAGCAGCCGCTACGCAAGGGCGGATGAGCAGTTCTTC
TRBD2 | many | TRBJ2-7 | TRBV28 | CATPSGRAYEQYF | TGTGCCACCCCTAGCGGGAGGGCCTACGAGCAGTACTTC
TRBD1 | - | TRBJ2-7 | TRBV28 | CASRRQGLYEQYF | TGTGCCAGCAGGAGACAGGGCCTCTACGAGCAGTACTTC
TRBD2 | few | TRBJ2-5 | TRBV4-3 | CASSQLAGEETQYF | TGCGCCAGCAGCCAACTAGCGGGAGAAGAGACCCAGTACTTC
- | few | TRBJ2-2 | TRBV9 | CASSIFPGSEGELFF | TGTGCCAGCAGCATCTTCCCCGGGTCGGAAGGGGAGCTGTTTTTT
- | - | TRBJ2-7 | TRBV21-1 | CASSPYYPSSYEQYF | TGTGCCAGCAGCCCCTATTACCCGAGCTCCTACGAGCAGTACTTC
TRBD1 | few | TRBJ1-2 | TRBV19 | CASSRTGGYGYTF | TGTGCCAGTAGCCGGACAGGGGGCTATGGCTACACCTTC
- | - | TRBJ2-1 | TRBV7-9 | CASSSLGLPRNSYNEQFF | TGTGCCAGCAGCTCGTTAGGACTCCCACGTAACTCCTACAATGAGCAGTTCTTC
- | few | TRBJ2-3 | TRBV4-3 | CASSQRGPPGTDTQYF | TGCGCCAGCAGCCAGCGGGGGCCTCCGGGCACAGATACGCAGTATTTT
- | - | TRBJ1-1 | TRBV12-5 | CASAIGKNTEAFF | TGTGCTAGTGCCATTGGAAAGAACACTGAAGCTTTCTTT
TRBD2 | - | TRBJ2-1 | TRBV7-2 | CASSRLAGGDNEQFF | TGTGCCAGCAGCCGACTAGCGGGAGGGGACAATGAGCAGTTCTTC
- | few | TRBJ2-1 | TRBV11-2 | CASSFRPGAISNEQFF | TGTGCCAGCAGCTTTCGCCCGGGGGCTATTTCCAATGAGCAGTTCTTC
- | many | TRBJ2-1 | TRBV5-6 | CASSLARSLGKQFF | TGTGCCAGCAGCTTGGCTCGTTCGCTAGGGAAGCAGTTCTTC
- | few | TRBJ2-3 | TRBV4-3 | CASSQDLGTDTQYF | TGCGCCAGCAGCCAAGATCTCGGGACAGATACGCAGTATTTT
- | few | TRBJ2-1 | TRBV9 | CASSVGWGAYNEQFF | TGTGCCAGCAGCGTAGGTTGGGGGGCGTACAATGAGCAGTTCTTC